This entry concerns a single TCR beta chain. The source of the sample is a study of blood T cell repertoires in COVID-19. Across the whole study: Samples came from the United States, Italy and Spain, spanning acute and convalescent COVID-19. PBMCs, B-cell-depleted T cells, or T cells provided the cDNA or gDNA that made up the material.

The length of the CDR3 is 14 residues. Germline CDR1 SNHLY, CDR2 FYNNEI. V gave up 2 bases and J gave up 6 bases, with 13 bases separating them. As processed by the authors: Scientists estimated how many nucleated cells there were by amplifying reference gene primers. Some clones are missing from TCRdb's copy, which holds only in-frame ones; the method was immunoSEQ multiplex PCR. That table gives V, J and clone size, and the DNA gave D and trimming. The repertoire holds 65,000 to 100,000 clones, with about four fifths as singletons. Sample: peripheral blood. The chain links TRBV2 to TRBJ1-1; D perhaps matches TRBD1 (5 bases). This TCR was sampled from a woman aged 80 or over with acute or convalescent COVID-19. The CDR3 DNA reads TGTGCCAGCAGTGAACAGGGAATGAGTCCTGAAGCTTTCTTT. Translation: CASSEQGMSPEAFF.